This T cell receptor beta chain came from a study of T cells after posttransplantation cyclophosphamide. CDR1 and CDR2 from the germline V gene are SQVTM and ANQGSEA. The V and J ends lost 5 bases and 5 bases, in that order; junction bases with no gene match: 5. This CDR3 spans 12 amino acids. In its sample, this clone was seen a few times. Clones were sequenced by immunoSEQ multiplex PCR, and TCRdb holds only the in-frame ones, with some missing. The data show 35,000 to 45,000 clones, with none appearing a single time. The specimen sequenced was PBMCs. The chain joins TRBV29-1 to TRBJ1-2; the match to TRBD1 covers 7 bases. The receptor was isolated from a middle-aged man in good health, CMV-negative, and a related stem cell transplant donor. CDR3 region: CSVRGTVYGYTF. In DNA form, the CDR3 reads TGCAGCGTTCGAGGGACAGTTTATGGCTACACCTTC.